The entry that follows covers one T cell receptor beta chain sequence. Its target is not known. The CDR3 length is 14 residues. CDR1 and CDR2 from the germline V gene are SGHRS and YFSETQ. This record comes from a study of T cells expressing NK-cell markers. General study findings and limits: Four donors showed these clonotypes also leading the CD3+CD56-NKG2C+ fraction. Top CD8+ clonotypes included the dominant CD3+CD56+NKG2C+ clonotypes in roughly 6 donors. Specificity for HCMV among expanded NKG2C+ T cell clones was not established.

No DNA is given; TCRdb re-called the 5' RACE reads and lists each CDR3 protein once. The sample includes about 160,000 distinct CDR3 sequences. The chain employs TRBV5-1 and TRBJ2-7; TCRdb calls TRBD1, which cannot be checked without DNA. The specimen sequenced was blood T cells: a sorted CD56 or NKG2C T cell subset, CD4+ or CD8+ T cells, or bulk PBMC T cells (not recorded which). The origin of this receptor is a woman between 18 and 70 years old in good health. CDR3 in amino acids: CASSPGGRVHEQYF.